The TCR beta chain described here comes from a study of T cells after yellow fever vaccination. General study results and limits: Booster sampling recovered most clones from primary vaccination (approximately 97% CD4, around 88% CD8).

TCRdb passed the 5' RACE reads through MiXCR, listing each CDR3 protein once. The sample contains 230,000 or so distinct CDR3 sequences, around 6.7% of which appear only once. There are a few counts of this clonotype. Its antigen is still unknown. Germline trimming cut 5 bases from V and 8 bases from J; bases unmatched to any gene: 7. Germline V gene data show CDR1 as SNHLY and CDR2 as FYNNEI. The CDR3 is made up of 15 amino acids. V and J are TRBV2 and TRBJ2-1, with 12 bases fitting TRBD1. The sequence was collected from a man aged 30 to 45 who received the YFV17D yellow fever vaccine. Sequenced material: CD4+ T cells sorted from PBMCs, taken on the day of the yellow fever booster vaccination. This CDR3 reads CASSSGTGGIYEQFF. In DNA form, the CDR3 reads TGTGCCAGCAGTTCCGGGACAGGGGGCATCTATGAGCAGTTCTTC.